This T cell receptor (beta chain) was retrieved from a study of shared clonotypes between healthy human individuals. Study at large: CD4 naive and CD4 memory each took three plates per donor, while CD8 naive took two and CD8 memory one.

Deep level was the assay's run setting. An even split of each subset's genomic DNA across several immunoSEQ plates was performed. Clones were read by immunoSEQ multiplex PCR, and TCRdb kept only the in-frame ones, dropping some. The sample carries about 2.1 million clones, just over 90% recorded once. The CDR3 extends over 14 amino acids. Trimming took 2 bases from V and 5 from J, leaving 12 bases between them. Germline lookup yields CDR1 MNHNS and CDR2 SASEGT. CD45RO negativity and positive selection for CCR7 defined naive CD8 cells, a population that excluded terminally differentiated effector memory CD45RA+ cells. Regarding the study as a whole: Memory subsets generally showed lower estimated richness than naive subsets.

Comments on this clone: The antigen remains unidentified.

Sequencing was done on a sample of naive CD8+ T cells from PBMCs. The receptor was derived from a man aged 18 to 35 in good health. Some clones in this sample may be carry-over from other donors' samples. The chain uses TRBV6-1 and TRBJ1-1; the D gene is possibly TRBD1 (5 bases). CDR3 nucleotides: TGTGCCAGCAGTGAAATTTCAGGGCGGACTGAAGCTTTCTTT. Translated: CASSEISGRTEAFF.